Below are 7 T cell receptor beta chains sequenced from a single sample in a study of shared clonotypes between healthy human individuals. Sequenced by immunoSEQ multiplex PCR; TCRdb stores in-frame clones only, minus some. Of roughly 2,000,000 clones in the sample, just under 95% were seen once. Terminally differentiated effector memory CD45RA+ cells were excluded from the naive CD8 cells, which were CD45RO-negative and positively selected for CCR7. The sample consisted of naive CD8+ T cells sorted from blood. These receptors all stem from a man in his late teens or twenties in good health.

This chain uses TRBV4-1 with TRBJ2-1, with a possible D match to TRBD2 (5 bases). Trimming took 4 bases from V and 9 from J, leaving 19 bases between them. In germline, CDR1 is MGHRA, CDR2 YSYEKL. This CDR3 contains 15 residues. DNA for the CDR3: TGCGCCAGCAGCCTCCGAGGAGGCGGTGCGGGTGAGCAGTTCTTC. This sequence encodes CASSLRGGGAGEQFF.

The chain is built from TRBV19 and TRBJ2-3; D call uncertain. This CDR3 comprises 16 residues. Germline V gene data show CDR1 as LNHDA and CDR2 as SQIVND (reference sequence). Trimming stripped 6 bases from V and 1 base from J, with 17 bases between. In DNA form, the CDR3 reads TGTGCCAGTAGGATGGTGGGATCCCGGGGCACAGATACGCAGTATTTT. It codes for CASRMVGSRGTDTQYF.

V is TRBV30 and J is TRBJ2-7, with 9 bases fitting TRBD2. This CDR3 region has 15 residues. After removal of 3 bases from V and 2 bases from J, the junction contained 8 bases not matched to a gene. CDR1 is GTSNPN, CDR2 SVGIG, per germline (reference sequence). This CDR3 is CAWSPPGLAPYEQYF. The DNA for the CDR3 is TGTGCCTGGAGCCCCCCGGGACTAGCCCCCTACGAGCAGTACTTC.

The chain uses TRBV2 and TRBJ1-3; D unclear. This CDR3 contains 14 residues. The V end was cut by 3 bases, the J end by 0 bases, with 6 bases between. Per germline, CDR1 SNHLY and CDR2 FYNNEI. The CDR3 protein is CASSDLTSGNTIYF. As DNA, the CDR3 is TGTGCCAGCAGTGATCTGACCTCTGGAAACACCATATATTTT.

As DNA, the CDR3 is TGTGCCAGCAGCCTCGGGGGGGCCGGATCGTATCAGCCCCAGCATTTT. This sequence encodes CASSLGGAGSYQPQHF. V gene TRBV5-6 combines with J gene TRBJ1-5; D may be TRBD1 (6 bases). This CDR3 has 16 residues. Germline CDR1 reads SGHDT; CDR2 reads YYEEEE. V was cut by 4 bases and J by 5 bases, with 19 bases left in between. The full variable domain, rest sourced from reference TRBV5-6 and TRBJ1-5, is DAGVTQSPTHLIKTRGQQVTLRCSPKSGHDTVSWYQQALGQGPQFIFQYYEEEERQRGNFPDRFSGHQFPNYSSELNVNALLLGDSALYLCASSLGGAGSYQPQHFGDGTRLSIL.

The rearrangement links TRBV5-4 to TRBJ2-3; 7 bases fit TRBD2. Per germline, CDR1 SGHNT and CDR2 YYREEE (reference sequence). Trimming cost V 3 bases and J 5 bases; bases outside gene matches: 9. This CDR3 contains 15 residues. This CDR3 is CASSSSGGGKDTQYF. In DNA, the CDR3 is TGTGCCAGCAGCTCCTCGGGGGGAGGAAAAGATACGCAGTATTTT.

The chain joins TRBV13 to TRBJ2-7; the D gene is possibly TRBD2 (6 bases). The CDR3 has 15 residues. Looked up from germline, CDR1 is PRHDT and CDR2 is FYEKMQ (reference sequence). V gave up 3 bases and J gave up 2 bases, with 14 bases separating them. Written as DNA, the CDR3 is TGTGCCAGCAGCTTCGAGCGGGTACGTCCCTACGAGCAGTACTTC. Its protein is CASSFERVRPYEQYF.